The TCR beta chain under discussion was sequenced for a study of cytomegalovirus exposure and HLA in healthy donors. About the study: When 398 donors were genotyped, more than 70% of them were found to fall in the Caucasian-associated ancestry cluster. Overall study results and limits: Earlier findings revealed that most TCR beta V segments proved productive either about 87% or about 30% of the time. One cluster of highly shared sequence variants probably arose as a sequencing artifact.

Primers included in the PCR were 60 Vbeta and 13 Jbeta primers. Produced via immunoSEQ multiplex PCR; TCRdb's table is partial and in-frame only. The sample has around 130,000 clones, 65% to 75% seen once. This CDR3 contains 15 residues. The germline V gene encodes CDR1 KGHSH and CDR2 LQKENI. V lost 2 bases to trimming and J lost 5 bases, with 15 bases between them. As regards this clone: What it recognizes is unknown.

The receptor comes from a man aged 40-50 years in good health and CMV-seropositive. Sequencing was carried out using PBMCs. The chain joins TRBV18 to TRBJ2-5; TRBD2 is a possible D gene (5 bases). The CDR3 sequence: CASSPYNREGETQYF. CDR3 DNA sequence: TGTGCCAGCTCACCATATAATCGGGAAGGGGAGACCCAGTACTTC.